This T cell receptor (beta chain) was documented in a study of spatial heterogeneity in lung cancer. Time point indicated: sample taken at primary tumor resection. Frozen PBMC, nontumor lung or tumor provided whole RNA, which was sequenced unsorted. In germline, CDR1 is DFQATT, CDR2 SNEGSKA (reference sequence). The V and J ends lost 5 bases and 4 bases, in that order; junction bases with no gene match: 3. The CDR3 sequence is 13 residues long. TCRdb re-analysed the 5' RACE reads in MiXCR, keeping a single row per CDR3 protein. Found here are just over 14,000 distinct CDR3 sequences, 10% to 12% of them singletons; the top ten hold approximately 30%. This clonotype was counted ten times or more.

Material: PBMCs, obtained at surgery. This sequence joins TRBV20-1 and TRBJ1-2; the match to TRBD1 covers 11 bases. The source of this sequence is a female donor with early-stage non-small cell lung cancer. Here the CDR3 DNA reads TGCAGTGCTCACGGACAGGGGGCCTATGGCTACACCTTC. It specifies CSAHGQGAYGYTF.